A selection of T cell receptor beta chains follows, all from one sample in a study of CD4 T cells in relation to SARS-CoV-2 and coronaviruses. For these receptors, no antigen is known. Libraries were prepared by immunoSEQ multiplex PCR; TCRdb keeps only in-frame clonotypes and omits some of them. Of tens of thousands of clones listed, 77% were seen once; the top ten hold less than 3.5%. The specimen sequenced was memory CD4+ T cells from PBMCs, cultured in vitro. The receptor set was obtained from an adult with COVID-19. The CDR3 runs from the conserved cysteine through the conserved F or W. D genes are given only for firm matches. A row's size may be missing; if present it is once, few, many or a size class.

CDR3aa,CDR3nt,v_gene,d_gene,abundance,len,j_gene
CASSWGNNEQFF,TGTGCCAGCAGCTGGGGGAACAATGAGCAGTTCTTC,TRBV13,NA,NA,12,TRBJ2-1
CASGGKSNTGELFF,TGTGCCAGCGGTGGAAAATCGAACACCGGGGAGCTGTTTTTT,TRBV2,NA,few,14,TRBJ2-2
CSVESFLNTEAFF,TGCAGCGTTGAATCCTTCTTAAACACTGAAGCTTTCTTT,TRBV29-1,NA,few,13,TRBJ1-1
CASSYRLAGDYEQYF,TGTGCCAGCAGTTACAGACTAGCGGGGGACTACGAGCAGTACTTC,TRBV6-2/TRBV6-3,TRBD2,NA,15,TRBJ2-7
CASSQSGSSEQFF,TGTGCCAGCAGCCAGAGTGGTTCGTCTGAGCAGTTCTTC,TRBV14,NA,NA,13,TRBJ2-1
CASSGQTGTNTEAFF,TGCGCCAGCAGCGGACAAACAGGGACTAACACTGAAGCTTTCTTT,TRBV5-1,NA,few,15,TRBJ1-1
CASSRRYQGDRGYTF,TGTGCCAGCAGCAGGCGATACCAGGGGGATCGGGGCTACACCTTC,TRBV5-6,TRBD1,NA,15,TRBJ1-2
CASSYRGDTGELFF,TGTGCCAGTAGTTACAGGGGGGACACCGGGGAGCTGTTTTTT,TRBV19,TRBD1,NA,14,TRBJ2-2
CATHTGNTIYF,TGTGCCACCCATACTGGAAACACCATATATTTT,TRBV6-5,NA,NA,11,TRBJ1-3
CASSLLAGDKTGELFF,TGTGCCAGCAGCTTACTAGCGGGAGATAAGACCGGGGAGCTGTTTTTT,TRBV7-6,TRBD2,NA,16,TRBJ2-2
CSVRGTGNSPLHF,TGCAGCGTCCGGGGAACGGGCAATTCACCCCTCCACTTT,TRBV29-1,NA,once,13,TRBJ1-6
CASSLNPFPSNEQFF,TGTGCCAGCAGCTTAAACCCATTCCCGAGCAATGAGCAGTTCTTC,TRBV7-2,NA,NA,15,TRBJ2-1
CASSLGSGSRYEQYF,TGCGCCAGCAGCTTGGGTAGCGGGAGCCGGTACGAGCAGTACTTC,TRBV5-1,TRBD2,NA,15,TRBJ2-7
CAWSVDNNQPQHF,TGTGCCTGGAGTGTGGACAACAATCAGCCCCAGCATTTT,TRBV30,NA,few,13,TRBJ1-5
CASSSEVSEQYF,TGTGCCAGCAGTTCAGAAGTAAGCGAGCAGTACTTC,TRBV2,NA,NA,12,TRBJ2-7
CASSPRTGRRTEAFF,TGTGCCAGCAGCCCACGGACAGGGCGTCGGACTGAAGCTTTCTTT,TRBV11-2,TRBD1,NA,15,TRBJ1-1
CASSSQGGSGGTQYF,TGTGCCAGCAGCTCCCAGGGCGGGAGCGGCGGAACCCAGTACTTC,TRBV7-9,TRBD2,NA,15,TRBJ2-5
CASSLAAQGGDSGNTIYF,TGCGCCAGCAGCTTGGCGGCCCAAGGGGGCGACTCTGGAAACACCATATATTTT,TRBV5-1,TRBD1,NA,18,TRBJ1-3
CSHLAGATGELFF,TGCAGTCATCTAGCGGGAGCTACCGGGGAGCTGTTTTTT,TRBV29-1,TRBD2,NA,13,TRBJ2-2
CASHTGETGELFF,TGTGCCAGCCACACTGGGGAAACCGGGGAGCTGTTTTTT,TRBV6-5,NA,NA,13,TRBJ2-2
CASSETGDYGYTF,TGTGCCAGCAGTGAAACAGGGGACTATGGCTACACCTTC,TRBV2,TRBD1,NA,13,TRBJ1-2
CASSLRTGYGNEQFF,TGTGCCAGCAGCTTGCGGACAGGGTATGGGAATGAGCAGTTCTTC,TRBV5-6,TRBD1,NA,15,TRBJ2-1
CASRGQANQPQHF,TGTGCCAGCAGGGGACAGGCCAATCAGCCCCAGCATTTT,TRBV2,TRBD1,few,13,TRBJ1-5
CASSYSNFNEQYF,TGTGCCAGCAGTTACTCGAACTTCAACGAGCAGTACTTC,TRBV6-2/TRBV6-3,NA,NA,13,TRBJ2-7
CASSLLTGGELFF,TGTGCCAGCAGTTTATTGACGGGCGGGGAGCTGTTTTTT,TRBV12-3/TRBV12-4,NA,NA,13,TRBJ2-2
CASLTGTGRTGELFF,TGTGCCAGTCTAACCGGGACAGGGCGGACCGGGGAGCTGTTTTTT,TRBV28,TRBD1,NA,15,TRBJ2-2
CAWTPAGTNNEKLFF,TGTGCCTGGACCCCGGCAGGCACCAATAATGAAAAACTGTTTTTT,TRBV30,NA,NA,15,TRBJ1-4
CASSLTPSVNEQFF,TGTGCCAGCAGCTTAACCCCTAGCGTCAATGAGCAGTTCTTC,TRBV7-3,NA,few,14,TRBJ2-1
CASSELAGANYEQYF,TGTGCCAGCAGTGAACTAGCGGGGGCTAACTACGAGCAGTACTTC,TRBV27,TRBD2,NA,15,TRBJ2-7
CASSLGPGAGANVLTF,TGTGCCAGCAGCTTAGGTCCGGGGGCTGGGGCCAACGTCCTGACTTTC,TRBV7-2,NA,NA,16,TRBJ2-6
CASNFGDTVYLDEQYF,TGTGCCAGCAATTTCGGGGATACCGTCTACCTTGACGAGCAGTACTTC,TRBV28,NA,NA,16,TRBJ2-7
CASSRGAGETQYF,TGTGCCAGCAGCCGGGGCGCGGGGGAGACCCAGTACTTC,TRBV6-6,NA,NA,13,TRBJ2-5
CASSYSGLAGVYNEQFF,TGTGCCAGCAGTTACTCGGGACTAGCGGGAGTATACAATGAGCAGTTCTTC,TRBV6-2/TRBV6-3,TRBD2,few,17,TRBJ2-1
CATHRGGGPYNEQFF,TGTGCCACACATAGGGGGGGAGGGCCGTACAATGAGCAGTTCTTC,TRBV28,NA,NA,15,TRBJ2-1
CASQRVGSFQPQHF,TGTGCCAGTCAGAGGGTCGGATCTTTCCAGCCCCAGCATTTT,TRBV19,NA,few,14,TRBJ1-5
CASSKGGRGDEQFF,TGTGCCAGCAGCAAAGGGGGCAGAGGCGATGAGCAGTTCTTC,TRBV21-1,NA,medium-sized,14,TRBJ2-1
CASSSGSTEAFF,TGTGCCAGCAGCTCCGGATCCACTGAAGCTTTCTTT,TRBV5-6,NA,NA,12,TRBJ1-1
CASSRDNAGELFF,TGTGCCAGCAGCAGAGACAATGCCGGGGAGCTGTTTTTT,TRBV7-2,NA,once,13,TRBJ2-2
CASSLSGGGNTIYF,TGTGCCAGCAGTTTAAGTGGCGGCGGAAACACCATATATTTT,TRBV28,NA,NA,14,TRBJ1-3
CAISERELTDTQYF,TGTGCCATCAGTGAGCGGGAACTCACAGATACGCAGTATTTT,TRBV10-3,NA,NA,14,TRBJ2-3
CASSEAAATYEQYF,TGTGCCAGCAGTGAGGCGGCGGCCACCTACGAGCAGTACTTC,TRBV6-1,NA,NA,14,TRBJ2-7
CAWSVKGRQFF,TGTGCCTGGAGTGTAAAGGGTCGGCAGTTCTTC,TRBV30,NA,once,11,TRBJ2-1
CASSFTAAELLYEQYF,TGTGCCAGCAGCTTCACTGCTGCAGAACTACTCTACGAGCAGTACTTC,TRBV11-2,NA,NA,16,TRBJ2-7
CASSSKGETQYF,TGTGCCAGCAGTTCCAAGGGGGAGACCCAGTACTTC,TRBV12-3/TRBV12-4,NA,NA,12,TRBJ2-5
CASSTGNTEAFF,TGTGCCAGCAGTACAGGGAACACTGAAGCTTTCTTT,TRBV6-5,NA,few,12,TRBJ1-1
CAIRGSSSGANVLTF,TGTGCCATCAGAGGAAGCAGCTCTGGGGCCAACGTCCTGACTTTC,TRBV10-3,NA,NA,15,TRBJ2-6
CASRVAGGSNEQFF,TGTGCCAGCAGGGTAGCGGGAGGGAGCAATGAGCAGTTCTTC,TRBV2,TRBD2,NA,14,TRBJ2-1
CASSLTQGGLPYNEQFF,TGTGCCAGCTCACTAACCCAAGGTGGGCTACCCTACAATGAGCAGTTCTTC,TRBV18,NA,NA,17,TRBJ2-1
CSVRTGAYEQYF,TGCAGCGTAAGGACAGGAGCCTACGAGCAGTACTTC,TRBV29-1,TRBD1,once,12,TRBJ2-7